The 5 T cell receptor beta chains reported below all come from one sample, sequenced in a study of T cells in Graves' hyperthyroidism and ophthalmopathy. RNA transcripts were the template for amplifying TCR beta CDR3 regions. HTBI primers were employed in a first-round RT-PCR of the TCR CDR3. Each CDR3 protein is one row after TCRdb ran MiXCR on the multiplex PCR reads. The sample includes 700,000 to 850,000 distinct CDR3 sequences, 30% to 40% seen only once; the top ten take less than 35%. Specimen: blood. These TCRs come from a woman aged 35 to 49 with Graves' hyperthyroidism.

This rearrangement joins TRBV10-2 to TRBJ2-7; no clear D. Deletions cut 6 bases from V and 6 bases from J, with 6 bases between. Germline CDR1 and CDR2: WSHSY and SAAADI. CDR3 length: 10 amino acids. Here the CDR3 reads CASRDLEQYF. For the CDR3, the DNA is TGCGCCAGCAGGGACCTCGAGCAGTACTTC.

On this clonotype: A single base separates this from a much larger clone, so it may be a read error. This chain uses TRBV5-6 with TRBJ2-7, with unresolved D. The germline V gene has CDR1 SGHDT and CDR2 YYEEEE. V lost 1 base and J lost 5, with 4 bases in between. The CDR3 contains 11 residues. The CDR3 sequence is CASSLIDEQYF. The CDR3 DNA follows: TGTGCCAGCAGCTTGATCGACGAGCAGTACTTC.

The rearrangement uses TRBV30 and TRBJ1-6; TRBD1 matches at 8 bases. The CDR3 length is 13 residues. CDR1 is GTSNPN, CDR2 SVGIG, per germline (reference sequence). V was clipped by 4 bases and J by 9 bases; unmatched bases: 5. CDR3 residues: CAWMGQEASPLHF. The CDR3 region has the DNA TGTGCCTGGATGGGACAGGAAGCTTCACCCCTCCACTTT.

This clonotype has ten or more counts. The J gene is TRBJ1-1, the V gene TRBV7-2; D is unclear. The germline V gene encodes CDR1 SGHTA and CDR2 FQGNSA. The CDR3 runs to 13 residues. Between the trimmed V and J ends, which lost 6 bases and 1 base, there was a span of 9 bases. CDR3 sequence reads: CASRFQQNTEAFF. CDR3 coding DNA: TGTGCCAGCAGGTTTCAGCAGAACACTGAAGCTTTCTTT.

The gene calls are TRBV6-1 and TRBJ2-7; D gene ambiguous. Trimming shortened V by 3 bases and J by 7 bases, and 10 bases separated the two germline ends. Germline V gene data show CDR1 as MNHNS and CDR2 as SASEGT. The CDR3 consists of 12 residues. For the CDR3, the DNA is TGTGCCAGCAGTGAGGCCAACAATGAGCAGTACTTC. Translated, it gives CASSEANNEQYF.